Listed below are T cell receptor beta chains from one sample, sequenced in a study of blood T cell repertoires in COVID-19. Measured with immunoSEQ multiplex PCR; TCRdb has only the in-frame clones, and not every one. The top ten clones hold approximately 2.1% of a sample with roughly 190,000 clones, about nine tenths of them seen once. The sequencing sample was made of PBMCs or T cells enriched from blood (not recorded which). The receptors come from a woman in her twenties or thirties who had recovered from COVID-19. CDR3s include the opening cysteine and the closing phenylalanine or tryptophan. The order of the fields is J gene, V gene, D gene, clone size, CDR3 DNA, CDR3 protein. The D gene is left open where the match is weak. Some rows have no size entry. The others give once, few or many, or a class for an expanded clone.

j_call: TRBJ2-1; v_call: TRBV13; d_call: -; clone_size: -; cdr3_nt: TGTGCCAGCAGCCAAACCAGGACACCTTACAATGAGCAGTTCTTC; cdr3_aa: CASSQTRTPYNEQFF
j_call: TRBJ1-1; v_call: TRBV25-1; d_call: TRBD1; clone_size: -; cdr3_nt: TGTGCCAGCAGTGACCGGACAGGGTCCACTGAAGCTTTCTTT; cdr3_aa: CASSDRTGSTEAFF
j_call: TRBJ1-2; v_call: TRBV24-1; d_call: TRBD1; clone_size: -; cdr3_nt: TGTGCCACCAGTGATGGGGACAGGACCTATGGCTACACCTTC; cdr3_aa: CATSDGDRTYGYTF
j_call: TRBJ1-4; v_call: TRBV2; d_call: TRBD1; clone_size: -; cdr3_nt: TGTGCCAGCAACCAAATGGGACAGGGGAATGAAAAACTGTTTTTT; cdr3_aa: CASNQMGQGNEKLFF
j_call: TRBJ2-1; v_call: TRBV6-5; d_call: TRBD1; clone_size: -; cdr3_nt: TGTGCCAGCAGCAGCGACAGGGCCTCAGAGAATGAGCAGTTCTTC; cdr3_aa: CASSSDRASENEQFF
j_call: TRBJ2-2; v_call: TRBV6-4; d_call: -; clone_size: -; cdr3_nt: TGTGCCAGCAGTGAGCTCGGGCCGGACATTGGTCCCGGGGAGCTGTTTTTT; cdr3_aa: CASSELGPDIGPGELFF
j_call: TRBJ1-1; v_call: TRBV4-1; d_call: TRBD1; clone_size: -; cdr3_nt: TGCGCCAGCAGCCAACCGAACAGGGGGTTTCGGAACACTGAAGCTTTCTTT; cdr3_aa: CASSQPNRGFRNTEAFF
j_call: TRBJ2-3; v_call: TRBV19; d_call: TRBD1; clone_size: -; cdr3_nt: TGTGCCAGTAGTACCCGCGGGACAGGGAGCACAGATACGCAGTATTTT; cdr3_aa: CASSTRGTGSTDTQYF
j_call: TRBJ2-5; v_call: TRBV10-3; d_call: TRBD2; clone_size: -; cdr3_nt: TGTGCCATCAGTGAGGGACTAGCGGAAGAGACCCAGTACTTC; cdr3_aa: CAISEGLAEETQYF
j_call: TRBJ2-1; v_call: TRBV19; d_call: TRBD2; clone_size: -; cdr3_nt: TGTGCCAGTAGTATTGGAAGCGGGGACTACAATGAGCAGTTCTTC; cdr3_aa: CASSIGSGDYNEQFF
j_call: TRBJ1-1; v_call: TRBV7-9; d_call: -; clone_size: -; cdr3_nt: TGTGCCAGCAGCTTAGGGAGTCATTTGAACACTGAAGCTTTCTTT; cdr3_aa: CASSLGSHLNTEAFF
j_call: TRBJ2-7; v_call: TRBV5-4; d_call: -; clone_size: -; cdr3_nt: TGTGCCAGCAGCTACACGACAGGATTCTACGAGCAGTACTTC; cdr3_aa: CASSYTTGFYEQYF
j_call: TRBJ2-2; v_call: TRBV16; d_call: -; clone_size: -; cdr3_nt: TGTGCCAGCAGCCAAAACAGGGTTGGCGGGGAGCTGTTTTTT; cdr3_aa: CASSQNRVGGELFF
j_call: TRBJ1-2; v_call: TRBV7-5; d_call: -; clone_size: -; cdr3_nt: TGTGCCAGAAGCTTAGATATACCAGGGATCGTTGGCTACACCTTC; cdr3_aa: CARSLDIPGIVGYTF
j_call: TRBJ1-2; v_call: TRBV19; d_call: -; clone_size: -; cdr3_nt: TGTGCCAGTAATAGGGGATCGGCGGGAAACTATGGCTACACCTTC; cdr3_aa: CASNRGSAGNYGYTF
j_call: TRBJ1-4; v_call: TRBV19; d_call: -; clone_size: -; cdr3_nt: TGTGCCAGTAGTAACCCCCACAGGGATGAAAAACTGTTTTTT; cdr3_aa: CASSNPHRDEKLFF
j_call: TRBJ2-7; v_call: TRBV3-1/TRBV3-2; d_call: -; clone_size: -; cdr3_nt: TGTGCCAGCAGCCAAGATACAAGCTCCTACGAGCAGTACTTC; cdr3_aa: CASSQDTSSYEQYF
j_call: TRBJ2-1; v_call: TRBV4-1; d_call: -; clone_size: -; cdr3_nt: TGCGCCAGCAGCCAAGAGAGGAGGCAGTTCTTC; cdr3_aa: CASSQERRQFF
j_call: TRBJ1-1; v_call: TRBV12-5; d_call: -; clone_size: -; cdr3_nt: TGTGCTAGTGGCCGGAACACTGAAGCTTTCTTT; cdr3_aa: CASGRNTEAFF
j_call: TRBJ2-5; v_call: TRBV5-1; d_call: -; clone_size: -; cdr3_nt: TGCGCCAGCAGCTTGGATTCTGGGCAGGGTCTGTGGGAGACCCAGTACTTC; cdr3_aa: CASSLDSGQGLWETQYF
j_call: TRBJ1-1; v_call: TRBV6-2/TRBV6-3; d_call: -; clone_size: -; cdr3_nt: TGTGCCAGCAGTACAGCCCAGCGGGAGGGGAACACTGAAGCTTTCTTT; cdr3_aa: CASSTAQREGNTEAFF
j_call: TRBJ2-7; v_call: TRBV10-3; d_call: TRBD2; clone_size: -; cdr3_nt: TGTGCCATCAGTGACAGGGACAGGGGACTAGCGGGAGTCCACGAGCAGTACTTC; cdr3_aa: CAISDRDRGLAGVHEQYF
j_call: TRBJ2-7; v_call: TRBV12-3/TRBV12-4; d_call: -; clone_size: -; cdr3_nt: TGTGCCAGCAGTCTCCGGGACACCTACGAGCAGTACTTC; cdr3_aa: CASSLRDTYEQYF
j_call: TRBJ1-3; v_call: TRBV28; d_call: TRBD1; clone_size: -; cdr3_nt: TGTGCCAGCACACCGGGACAGGGGGCAGGAAACACCATATATTTT; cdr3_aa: CASTPGQGAGNTIYF
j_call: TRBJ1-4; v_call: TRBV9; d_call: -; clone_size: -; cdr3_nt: TGTGCCAGCAGCAAACGACAGGATCTTCGTGAAAAACTGTTTTTT; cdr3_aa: CASSKRQDLREKLFF
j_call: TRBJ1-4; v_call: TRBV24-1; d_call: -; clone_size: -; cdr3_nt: TGTGCCACCAGTGATTTGGTCCGGGGAAGGGATGAAAAACTGTTTTTT; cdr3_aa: CATSDLVRGRDEKLFF
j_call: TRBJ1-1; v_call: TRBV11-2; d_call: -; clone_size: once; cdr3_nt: TGTGCCAGCAGCTTCCGTGGACTCGGGAACACTGAAGCTTTCTTT; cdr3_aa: CASSFRGLGNTEAFF
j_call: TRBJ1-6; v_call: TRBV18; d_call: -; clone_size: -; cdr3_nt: TGTGCCAGCTCACAGCGGGAAGACAGCTCCTATAATTCACCCCTCCACTTT; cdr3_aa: CASSQREDSSYNSPLHF
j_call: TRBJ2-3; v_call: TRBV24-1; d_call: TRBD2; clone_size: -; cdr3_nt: TGTGCCACCAAAGGCGGGAGGGTGGCAGATACGCAGTATTTT; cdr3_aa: CATKGGRVADTQYF
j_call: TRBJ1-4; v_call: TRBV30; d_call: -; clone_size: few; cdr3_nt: TGTGCCTGGAGTCGACACAATGAAAAACTGTTTTTT; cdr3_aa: CAWSRHNEKLFF
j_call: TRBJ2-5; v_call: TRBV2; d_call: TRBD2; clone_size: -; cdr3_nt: TGTGCCAGCCAGACTAGCGGGGTCGAGACCCAGTACTTC; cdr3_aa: CASQTSGVETQYF
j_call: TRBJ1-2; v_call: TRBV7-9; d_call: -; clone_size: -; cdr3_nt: TGTGCCAGCACTGTGGGGGGGATTAGAGTATTCAACGACATGAATGGCTACACCTTC; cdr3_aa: CASTVGGIRVFNDMNGYTF
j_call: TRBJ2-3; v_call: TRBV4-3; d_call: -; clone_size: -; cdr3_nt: TGCGCCAGCAGCCAAAGTTTAGACTCGGCAGATACGCAGTATTTT; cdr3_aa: CASSQSLDSADTQYF
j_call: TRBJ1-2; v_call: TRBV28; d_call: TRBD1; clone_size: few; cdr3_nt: TGTGCCAGCAGTTTATCCGGGACAGGGAACTACTATGGCTACACCTTC; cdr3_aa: CASSLSGTGNYYGYTF
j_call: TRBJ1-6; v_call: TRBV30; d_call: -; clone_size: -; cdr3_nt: TGTGCCTTCATCAGGGTGTCAGATTCACCCCTCCACTTT; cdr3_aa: CAFIRVSDSPLHF
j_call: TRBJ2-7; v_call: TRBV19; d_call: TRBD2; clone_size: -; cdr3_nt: TGTGCCAGTAGTATTTCTAGCGGCTACGAGCAGTACTTC; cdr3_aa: CASSISSGYEQYF
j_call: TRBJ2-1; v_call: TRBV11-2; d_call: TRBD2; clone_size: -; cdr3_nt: TGTGCCAGCAGCCCCCTGGGCGGGGGGTCCAACAATGAGCAGTTCTTC; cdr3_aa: CASSPLGGGSNNEQFF
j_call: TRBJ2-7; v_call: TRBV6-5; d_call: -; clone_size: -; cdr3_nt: TGTGCCAGCAGTTACCGGCCAGGCTCCTACGAGCAGTACTTC; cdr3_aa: CASSYRPGSYEQYF
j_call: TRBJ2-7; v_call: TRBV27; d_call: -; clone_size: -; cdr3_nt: TGTGCCAGCAGTTTATCGATAGTCGACGAGCAGTACTTC; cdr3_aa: CASSLSIVDEQYF
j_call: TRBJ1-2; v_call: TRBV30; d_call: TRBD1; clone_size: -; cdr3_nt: TGTGCCTGGACTAGTCCGGGACAGGGGGCGCAGGGCTACACCTTC; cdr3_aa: CAWTSPGQGAQGYTF
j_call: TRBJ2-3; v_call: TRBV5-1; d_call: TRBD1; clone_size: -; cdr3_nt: TGCGCCAGCAGCCGATCGGGACAGGGTACAGATACGCAGTATTTT; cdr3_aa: CASSRSGQGTDTQYF
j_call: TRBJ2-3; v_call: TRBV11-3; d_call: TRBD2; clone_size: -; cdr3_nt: TGTGCCAGCAGCTCACTAGCGACCCTTGACTACACAGATACGCAGTATTTT; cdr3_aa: CASSSLATLDYTDTQYF
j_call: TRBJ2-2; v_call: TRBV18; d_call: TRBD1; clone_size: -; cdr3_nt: TGTGCCAGCTCACCACAACAGGGGGGCCCAACGAACACCGGGGAGCTGTTTTTT; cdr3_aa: CASSPQQGGPTNTGELFF
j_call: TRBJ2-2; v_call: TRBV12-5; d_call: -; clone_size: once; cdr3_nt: TGTGCTAGTGGTTTGGTACTCGGGAGACCTTACACCGGGGAGCTGTTTTTT; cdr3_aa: CASGLVLGRPYTGELFF
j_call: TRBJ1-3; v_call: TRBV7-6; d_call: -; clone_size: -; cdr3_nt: TGTGCCAGCAGCTTATCCCCCTACCAGGGGTCTGGAAACACCATATATTTT; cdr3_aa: CASSLSPYQGSGNTIYF
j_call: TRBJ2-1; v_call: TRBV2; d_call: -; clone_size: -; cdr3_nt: TGTGCCAGCAACCTGGTGGGCAGATACAATGAGCAGTTCTTC; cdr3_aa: CASNLVGRYNEQFF
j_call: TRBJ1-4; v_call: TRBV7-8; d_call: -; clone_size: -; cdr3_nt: TGTGCCAGCAGCTTATATAGGACGGGAAGGGAAAAACTGTTTTTT; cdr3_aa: CASSLYRTGREKLFF
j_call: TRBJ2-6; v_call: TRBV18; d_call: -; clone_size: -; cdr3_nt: TGTGCCAGCTCAGAACAGGGGGGGGCCTCTGGGGCCAACGTCCTGACTTTC; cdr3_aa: CASSEQGGASGANVLTF
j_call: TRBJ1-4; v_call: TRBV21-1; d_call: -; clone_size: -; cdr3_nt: TGTGCCAGCAGCAAAATCCTCAATTGGGACCGGGAGGAAAACGCAACTAATGAAAAACTGTTTTTT; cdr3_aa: CASSKILNWDREENATNEKLFF
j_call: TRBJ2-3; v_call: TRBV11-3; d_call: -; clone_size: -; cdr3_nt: TGTGCCAGCAGCTTAGATAGAGCAGATACGCAGTATTTT; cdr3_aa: CASSLDRADTQYF
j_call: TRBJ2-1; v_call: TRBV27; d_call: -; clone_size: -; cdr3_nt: TGTGCCAGCAGTTCACCCCCCGGGACTTTTTGGCGTTACAATGAGCAGTTCTTC; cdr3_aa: CASSSPPGTFWRYNEQFF
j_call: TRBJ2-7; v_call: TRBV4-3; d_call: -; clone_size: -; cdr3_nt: TGCGCCAGCAGCCAACGAGAGGCCTACGAGCAGTACTTC; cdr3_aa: CASSQREAYEQYF
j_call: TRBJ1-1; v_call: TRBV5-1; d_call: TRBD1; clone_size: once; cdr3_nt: TGCGCCAGCAGCTTGGATACAGGGGGCAGGAGCACTGAAGCTTTCTTT; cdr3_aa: CASSLDTGGRSTEAFF
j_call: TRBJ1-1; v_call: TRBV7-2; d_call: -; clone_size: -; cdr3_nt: TGTGCCAGCAGCTTGACCGGGAGCACTGAAGCTTTCTTT; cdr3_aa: CASSLTGSTEAFF
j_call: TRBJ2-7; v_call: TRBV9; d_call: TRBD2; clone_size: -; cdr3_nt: TGTGCCAGCAGCTCCTCCGGGACTAGCGGGGACGAGCAGTACTTC; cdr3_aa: CASSSSGTSGDEQYF